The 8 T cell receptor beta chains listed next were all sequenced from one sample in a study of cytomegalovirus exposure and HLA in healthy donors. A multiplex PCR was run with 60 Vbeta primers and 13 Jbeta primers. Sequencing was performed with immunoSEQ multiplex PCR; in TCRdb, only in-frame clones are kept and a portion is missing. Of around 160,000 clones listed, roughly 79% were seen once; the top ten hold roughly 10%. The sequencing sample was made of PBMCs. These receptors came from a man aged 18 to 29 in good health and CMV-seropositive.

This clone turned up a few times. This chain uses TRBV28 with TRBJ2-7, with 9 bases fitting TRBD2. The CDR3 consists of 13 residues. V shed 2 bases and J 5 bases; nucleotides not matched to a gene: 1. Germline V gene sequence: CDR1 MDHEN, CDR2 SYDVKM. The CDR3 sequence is CASSLAGGNEQYF. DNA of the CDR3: TGTGCCAGCAGTTTAGCGGGGGGGAACGAGCAGTACTTC.

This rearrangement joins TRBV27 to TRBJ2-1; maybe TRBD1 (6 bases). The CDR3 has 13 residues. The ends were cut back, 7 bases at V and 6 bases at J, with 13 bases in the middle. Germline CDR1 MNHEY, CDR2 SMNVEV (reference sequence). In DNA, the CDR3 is TGTGCCAGCACCGACGTACAGGGCAATGAGCAGTTCTTC. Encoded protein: CASTDVQGNEQFF.

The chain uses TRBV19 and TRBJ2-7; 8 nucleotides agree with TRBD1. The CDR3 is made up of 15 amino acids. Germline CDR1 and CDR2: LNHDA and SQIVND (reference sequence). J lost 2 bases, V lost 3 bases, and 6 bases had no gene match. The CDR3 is CASSMGTGIPYEQYF. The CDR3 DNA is TGTGCCAGTAGTATGGGGACAGGAATTCCCTACGAGCAGTACTTC. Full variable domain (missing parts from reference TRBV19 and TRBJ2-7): DGGITQSPKYLFRKEGQNVTLSCEQNLNHDAMYWYRQDPGQGLRLIYYSQIVNDFQKGDIAEGYSVSREKKESFPLTVTSAQKNPTAFYLCASSMGTGIPYEQYFGPGTRLTVT.

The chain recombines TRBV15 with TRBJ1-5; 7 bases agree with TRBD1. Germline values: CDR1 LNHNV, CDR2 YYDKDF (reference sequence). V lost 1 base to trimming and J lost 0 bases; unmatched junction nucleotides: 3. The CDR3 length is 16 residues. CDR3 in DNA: TGTGCCACCAGCAGAGGGACAGGCCTTAGCAATCAGCCCCAGCATTTT. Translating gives CATSRGTGLSNQPQHF.

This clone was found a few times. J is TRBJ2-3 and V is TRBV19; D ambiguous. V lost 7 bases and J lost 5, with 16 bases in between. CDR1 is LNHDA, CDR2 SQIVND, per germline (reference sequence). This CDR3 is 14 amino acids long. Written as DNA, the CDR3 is TGTGCCAGTACTTTGGCGGAGAGACGAGATACGCAGTATTTT. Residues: CASTLAERRDTQYF.

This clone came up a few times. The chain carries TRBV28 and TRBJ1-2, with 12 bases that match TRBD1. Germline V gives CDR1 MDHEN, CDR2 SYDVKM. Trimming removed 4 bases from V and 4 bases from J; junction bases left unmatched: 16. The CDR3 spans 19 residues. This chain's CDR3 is CASSYLPPGQGARGYGYTF. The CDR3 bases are TGTGCCAGCAGTTACCTTCCGCCGGGACAGGGGGCGCGCGGCTATGGCTACACCTTC.

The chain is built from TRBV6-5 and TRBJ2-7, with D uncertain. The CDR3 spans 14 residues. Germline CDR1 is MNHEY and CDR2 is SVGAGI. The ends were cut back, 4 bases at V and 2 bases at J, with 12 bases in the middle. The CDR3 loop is CASSSSLGPYEQYF. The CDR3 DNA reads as TGTGCCAGCAGTTCATCCCTGGGCCCCTACGAGCAGTACTTC.

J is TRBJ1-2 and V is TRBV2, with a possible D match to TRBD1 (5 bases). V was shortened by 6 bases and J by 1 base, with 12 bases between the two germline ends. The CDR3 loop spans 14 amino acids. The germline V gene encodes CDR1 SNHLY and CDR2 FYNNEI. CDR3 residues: CASRVVTVNYGYTF. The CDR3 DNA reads TGTGCCAGCAGAGTGGTGACAGTTAACTATGGCTACACCTTC.